The 26 T cell receptor beta chains presented below share a single source sample, sequenced in a study of T cell clonality in common variable immunodeficiency. Produced via immunoSEQ multiplex PCR; TCRdb's table is partial and in-frame only. The specimen has about 40,000 clones, none found just once. Sequences were obtained from peripheral blood mononuclear cells. All receptors derive from a person between 18 and 75 years old in good health.

This clone was recorded many times. From the germline J gene comes the end of the CDR3, since the read stops 3 residues before it. The J gene is TRBJ1-2, the V gene TRBV10-3; a weak D match, TRBD1 (5 bases). Germline assignment: CDR1 ENHRY and CDR2 SYGVKD. Trimming took off 5 bases at V and 0 bases at J, with 13 bases between the two ends. This CDR3 is built from 15 residues. The CDR3 DNA, read in part, is TGTGCCATCAGTAACTTCCAGGGAGCTAACTATGGC. Translated: CAISNFQGANYG. The CDR3 in full is CAISNFQGANYGYTF.

This clone was counted ten times or more. The read gets to within 3 residues of the CDR3 end, and the germline J gene fills in the rest. This sequence joins TRBV3-1 (or the pseudogene TRBV3-2) and TRBJ1-1; 12 nucleotides align to TRBD1. The junction had 9 bases not matched to a gene; V was cut back by 0 bases and J by 4 bases. Per the germline V gene, CDR1 is LGHDT and CDR2 is YNNKEL (reference sequence). The length of the CDR3 is 18 residues. The DNA read from the CDR3 is TGTGCCAGCAGCCAAGATCTAGGGGACAGGGGGCTCGGCACTGAA. Translated, it gives CASSQDLGDRGLGTE. The full CDR3 reads CASSQDLGDRGLGTEAFF.

Ten or more counts support this clone. The CDR3 goes on 3 residues after the read ends, and that part is filled in from the germline J gene. This chain joins TRBV2 and TRBJ2-5; 7 nucleotides agree with TRBD1. The CDR3 spans 14 residues. The V segment lost 5 bases and the J segment 2 bases; nucleotides outside the gene matches: 5. Germline V gene data show CDR1 as SNHLY and CDR2 as FYNNEI. The CDR3 loop reads CASSLTGKQETQYF. Incomplete CDR3 DNA: TGTGCCAGCAGTCTGACAGGGAAACAAGAGACC.

This clone was detected many times. One end of the junction fails to match germline, which may point to a read error. This CDR3 reads CASSQEKGLYEQYF. The covered CDR3 bases are TGCGCCAGCAGCCAAGAAAAGGGTCTGTACGAG. The V call is TRBV4-2, the J call TRBJ2-7; D ambiguous. The read finishes 3 residues shy of the CDR3 end, and the germline J gene is used to complete it. The germline V gene has CDR1 LGHNA and CDR2 YNFKEQ. The CDR3 length is 14 residues.

This clone was recorded at least ten times. With the read ending 3 residues before the CDR3 end, the germline J gene is used to fill in that end. This chain joins TRBV20-1 and TRBJ1-1, with a weak D call TRBD1 (5 bases). Germline CDR1 DFQATT, CDR2 SNEGSKA (reference sequence). This CDR3 has 13 amino acids. V gave up 6 bases and J gave up 1 base, with 12 bases separating them. CDR3 DNA, as far as it was read: TGCAGTGCCAAGGGGTCTGGGAACACTGAA. This gives the protein CSAKGSGNTE. The complete CDR3 reads CSAKGSGNTEAFF.

This clone was counted many times. The read ends 3 residues before the CDR3 terminus; that terminus is restored from the germline J gene. V usage is TRBV30 and J usage is TRBJ2-7; D gene ambiguous. Germline CDR1 is GTSNPN and CDR2 is SVGIG (reference sequence). CDR3 length equals 16 residues. Trimming removed 0 bases at V and 2 bases at J, with 17 bases between. CDR3 bases read: TGTGCCTGGAGTGTACGTGACACAAAACCTCCCTACGAG. Translating it yields CAWSVRDTKPPYE. The full-length CDR3 reads as CAWSVRDTKPPYEQYF.

This clone appeared many times. The DNA ends 3 residues before the CDR3 does, and the rest of the CDR3 is filled in from the germline J gene. J is TRBJ2-3 and V is TRBV4-1, with 10 bases identical to TRBD2. The CDR3 is 17 amino acids. The V and J ends lost 0 bases and 2 bases, in that order; junction bases with no gene match: 5. Looked up from germline, CDR1 is MGHRA and CDR2 is YSYEKL. The CDR3 here is CASSQDVLAGNTDTQYF. The CDR3 DNA, read in part, is TGCGCCAGCAGCCAAGACGTACTAGCGGGAAACACAGATACG.

As concerns this clone: It may be a read error: a sequence one base away is much more abundant. The read terminates 3 residues ahead of where the CDR3 ends, so the germline J gene completes it. The V call is TRBV6-1, the J call TRBJ2-3, with D perhaps being TRBD1 or TRBD2 (5 bases each). CDR1 and CDR2 (germline): MNHNS, SASEGT. CDR3 length: 14 amino acids. CDR3 DNA, as far as it was read: TGTGCCAGCAGTGAAGAGGGGAGCAATCAGCCG. This translates into CASSEEGSNQP. The whole CDR3 region reads CASSEEGSNQPQYF.

This clone appeared many times. The read finishes 3 residues shy of the CDR3 end, and the germline J gene is used to complete it. The V gene is TRBV20-1, the J gene TRBJ2-3; 11 bases map to TRBD2. The V gene end was trimmed by 6 bases and the J gene end by 2 bases; junction bases not matched to a gene: 7. Germline CDR1 reads DFQATT; CDR2 reads SNEGSKA (reference sequence). CDR3 length equals 15 residues. The sequenced CDR3 bases are TGCAGTGCCCCCGGGACTAGCGGATTCACAGATACG. Translated, it gives CSAPGTSGFTDT. In full, the CDR3 reads CSAPGTSGFTDTQYF.

This clone showed up many times. The read is 3 residues too short to cover the CDR3 end, so that end is filled in from the germline J gene. The chain has TRBV20-1 and TRBJ2-5, with 9 bases lining up with TRBD1. Germline V gene lookup returns CDR1 DFQATT and CDR2 SNEGSKA (reference sequence). The ends lost 2 bases at V and 5 bases at J; junction bases unmatched: 6. The CDR3 consists of 14 residues. CDR3: CSARTGGFIETQYF. Partial CDR3 DNA: TGCAGTGCTAGAACAGGGGGCTTTATTGAGACC.

This clone was observed at least ten times. Coverage ceases 3 residues before the CDR3 finishes, and the germline J gene fills in the end. The V call is TRBV5-1, the J call TRBJ2-3; maybe TRBD2 (6 bases). V dropped 0 bases and J dropped 4 bases, with 9 bases sitting between them. Looked up from germline, CDR1 is SGHRS and CDR2 is YFSETQ. The CDR3 totals 14 residues. The CDR3 DNA, read in part, is TGCGCCAGCAGCTTGGAACTAGCTGCAGATACG. This encodes CASSLELAADT. The CDR3 reads in full as CASSLELAADTQYF.

This clone has ten or more counts. From the germline J gene comes the end of the CDR3, since the read stops 3 residues before it. The chain links TRBV4-1 to TRBJ2-5; 10 positions agree with TRBD1. V lost 5 bases to trimming and J lost 3 bases; unmatched junction nucleotides: 3. Germline V gene sequence: CDR1 MGHRA, CDR2 YSYEKL. There are 14 residues in the CDR3. The CDR3 spells CASSKGTGEETQYF. The part of the CDR3 DNA that was read is TGCGCCAGCAGCAAAGGGACAGGGGAAGAGACC.

In this sample, this clone turned up many times. A junction end diverges from the germline sequence, so it may reflect a read error. The read terminates 3 residues before the CDR3 end, so the remaining end is supplied by the germline J gene. The chain links TRBV5-1 to TRBJ2-1, with D possibly being TRBD1 (5 bases). Germline lookup yields CDR1 SGHRS and CDR2 YFSETQ. This CDR3 is 14 amino acids long. Partial CDR3 DNA: TGCGCCAGCAGCTTTCAGGGCTCCCACAATGAG. As protein: CASSFQGSHNE. The full CDR3 protein is CASSFQGSHNEQFF.

At least ten counts were recorded for this clone. The read ends 3 residues early relative to the CDR3; the germline J gene fills the gap. This chain uses TRBV5-1 with TRBJ2-3; TRBD2 agrees at 11 bases. Germline V gene sequence: CDR1 SGHRS, CDR2 YFSETQ. Trimming cost V 7 bases and J 2 bases; bases outside gene matches: 6. The CDR3 has 15 residues. The sequenced CDR3 bases are TGCGCCAGCTCTATGACTAGCGGGAACACAGATACG. It translates to CASSMTSGNTDT. In full, the CDR3 reads CASSMTSGNTDTQYF.

The table lists this clone with many counts. The CDR3 end is not reached by the read, which stops 3 residues before it; the germline J gene fills it in. The J gene is TRBJ2-7, the V gene TRBV4-1; 7 positions agree with TRBD1. CDR1 and CDR2 from the germline V gene are MGHRA and YSYEKL. Unmatched junction bases numbered 8, after V lost 2 bases and J lost 1 base. The CDR3 is 16 amino acids. CDR3 DNA (partial): TGCGCCAGCAGCCAAAAAGGGGACAGAGCTTCCTACGAG. Protein sequence: CASSQKGDRASYE. The entire CDR3 reads CASSQKGDRASYEQYF.

There are many counts of this clone. The CDR3 is cut off 3 residues early in the read; its end comes from the germline J gene. This chain links TRBV19 with TRBJ2-2, with TRBD1 as a possible D gene (6 bases). The CDR3 has 16 amino acids. Trimming took off 3 bases at V and 0 bases at J, with 11 bases between the two ends. Germline V gives CDR1 LNHDA, CDR2 SQIVND (reference sequence). CDR3 sequence reads: CASSMTGTPNTGELFF. The covered CDR3 bases are TGTGCCAGTAGTATGACCGGGACACCGAACACCGGGGAG.

This clone was observed many times. The CDR3 end falls 3 residues outside the read, so it is completed with the germline J gene. The chain recombines TRBV29-1 with TRBJ1-1; weak D call: TRBD1 (5 bases). The ends were cut back, 8 bases at V and 4 bases at J, with 17 bases in the middle. Germline V CDR1 and CDR2: SQVTM, ANQGSEA. The CDR3 length is 13 residues. This CDR3 reads CSSGGGEATEAFF. The sequenced part of the CDR3 DNA is TGCAGCTCGGGGGGTGGGGAGGCCACTGAA.

In its sample, this clone was seen many times. The CDR3 here is CASSLFGGGTDTQYF. The part of the CDR3 DNA that was read is TGTGCCAGCAGTCTTTTCGGCGGGGGCACAGATACG. The chain couples TRBV6-4 to TRBJ2-3; D is perhaps TRBD2 (6 bases). Sequencing ends 3 residues short of the CDR3 end; the germline J gene provides the rest. The germline V and J ends were trimmed by 5 bases and 1 base, with 13 bases remaining between them. CDR1 is MRHNA, CDR2 SNTAGT, per germline. The CDR3 totals 15 residues.

In regard to this clone: This may arise from a read error, as a much more abundant clone is one base away. The read terminates 3 residues before the CDR3 end, so the remaining end is supplied by the germline J gene. V and J are TRBV19 and TRBJ2-3; a possible D gene is TRBD2 (5 bases). CDR1 is LNHDA, CDR2 SQIVND, per germline (reference sequence). The CDR3 loop spans 13 amino acids. CDR3 DNA, as far as it was read: TGTGCCAGTAGTATAACGGGGAAAGAGACG. Protein product: CASSITGKET. From start to end, the CDR3 is CASSITGKETQYF.

At least ten counts were recorded for this clone. The read terminates 3 residues before the CDR3 end, so the remaining end is supplied by the germline J gene. The chain joins TRBV30 to TRBJ1-2, with 9 bases aligning to TRBD1. Germline CDR1 is GTSNPN and CDR2 is SVGIG (reference sequence). J gave up 6 bases and V 5 bases, and 4 bases lay outside the gene matches. This CDR3 contains 12 residues. The CDR3 reads CAWGDREHGYTF. The covered CDR3 bases are TGTGCCTGGGGGGACAGGGAACATGGC.

This clone was counted many times. The DNA ends 3 residues before the CDR3 does, and the rest of the CDR3 is filled in from the germline J gene. This chain links TRBV18 with TRBJ1-3, with D perhaps TRBD1 (6 bases). The CDR3 has 17 amino acids. V was clipped by 5 bases and J by 0 bases, with 17 bases between them. The V gene's germline CDR1 is KGHSH and CDR2 LQKENI. The CDR3 bases that were read are TGTGCCAGCTCATCCACTCCCGGACAGAACTCTGGAAACACC. Translating gives CASSSTPGQNSGNT. The CDR3 as a whole reads CASSSTPGQNSGNTIYF.

This clone was found a few times. The read ends 3 residues early relative to the CDR3; the germline J gene fills the gap. The chain links TRBV19 to TRBJ1-2; 9 bases align to TRBD1. This CDR3 comprises 14 residues. The V gene's germline CDR1 is LNHDA and CDR2 SQIVND (reference sequence). The CDR3 region is CASSPGTGNYDYTF. Incomplete CDR3 DNA: TGTGCCAGTAGTCCCGGGACAGGGAACTACGAC.

About this clone itself: From the germline J gene comes the end of the CDR3, since the read stops 3 residues before it. The chain links TRBV18 to TRBJ1-1, with 9 bases matching TRBD1. The germline CDR1 and CDR2 sequences are KGHSH and LQKENI. With V trimmed by 6 bases and J by 5 bases, 4 bases remained unmatched. This CDR3 is 13 amino acids long. Partial CDR3 DNA: TGTGCCAGCTCGGCGGGACAGGGTACTGAA. Translating gives CASSAGQGTE. The CDR3 in its entirety is CASSAGQGTEAFF.

This clone came up many times. The read finishes 3 residues shy of the CDR3 end, and the germline J gene is used to complete it. The rearrangement links TRBV30 to TRBJ1-2; the D gene is possibly TRBD1 (5 bases). There are 12 residues in the CDR3. Germline-derived CDR1 and CDR2 are GTSNPN and SVGIG (reference sequence). The V gene lost 1 base and the J gene lost 4 bases, with 7 bases spanning the gap. CDR3 protein: CAWSGDSYGYTF. Incomplete CDR3 DNA: TGTGCCTGGAGTGGAGACAGCTATGGC.

In this sample, this clone turned up many times. The read ends 3 residues before the CDR3 terminus; that terminus is restored from the germline J gene. The gene calls are TRBV19 and TRBJ1-1; TRBD1 might be the D (6 bases). Trimming pared 0 bases from V and 7 bases from J, leaving 15 bases between. The CDR3 spans 15 residues. Germline values: CDR1 LNHDA, CDR2 SQIVND (reference sequence). Here the CDR3 reads CASSIDPHGQFEAFF. Incomplete CDR3 DNA: TGTGCCAGTAGTATAGATCCCCATGGACAGTTTGAA.

This clone has at least ten counts. The read stops 3 residues short of the end of the CDR3; the missing end is completed from the germline J gene. V gene TRBV5-5 combines with J gene TRBJ1-5; D uncertain. The germline V gene encodes CDR1 SGHKS and CDR2 YYEKEE (reference sequence). The V gene lost 0 bases and the J gene lost 1 base, with 5 bases spanning the gap. This CDR3 comprises 14 residues. The CDR3 DNA, read in part, is TGTGCCAGCAGCTTGGATATAAGCAATCAGCCC. Protein product: CASSLDISNQP. The entire CDR3 reads CASSLDISNQPQHF.